This T cell receptor (beta chain) emerged from a study of cytomegalovirus exposure and HLA in healthy donors. Study summary: A later analysis reported the approximately 120 validation repertoires used the same platform as the approximately 660 first-cohort repertoires.

Germline CDR1 and CDR2: SGHNT and YYREEE (reference sequence). After removal of 7 bases from V and 6 bases from J, the junction contained 6 bases not matched to a gene. This CDR3 spans 13 amino acids. Sequenced by immunoSEQ multiplex PCR; TCRdb stores in-frame clones only, minus some. The sample yields over 100,000 clones, roughly nine tenths seen once. Broader study findings: Among TCR beta chains, those listed as cytomegalovirus-associated numbered 164.

A word on this clone: Its antigen is not known.

The source is a young woman in good health and CMV-seronegative. Sample: PBMCs. This chain joins TRBV5-4 and TRBJ2-3; 9 bases match TRBD1. The CDR3 reads CASLGQGSDTQYF. In DNA, the CDR3 is TGTGCCAGCCTTGGACAGGGGTCGGATACGCAGTATTTT.